This T cell receptor (beta chain) was recorded in a study of vaccination effects on CD4 cells after COVID-19. This CDR3 contains 14 residues. Germline CDR1 reads GTSNPN; CDR2 reads SVGIG (reference sequence). V lost 3 bases, J lost 4 bases, and 4 bases stayed unmatched. Repertoires were generated with immunoSEQ multiplex PCR, while TCRdb's copy carries only in-frame clones and drops some. This sample carries 65,000 to 85,000 clones, over 70% of them seen once, and the ten largest clones take 9% to 15%. This clone was counted only a few times. Its antigen is undetermined. In the ViraFEST assay, antigen-specific CD4+ clonotypes were identified by expansion after peptide-pool stimulation. Once cultured for approximately 10 days, the cells underwent separation to obtain CD4+ T cells. People in the vaccine group had not been infected with SARS-CoV-2 before, and their nucleocapsid antibodies were negative. Each well held approximately 1.8 million PBMC cultured with around 9.2 ug/ml peptides and roughly 11 IU/ml IL-2.

This TCR derives from a human donor who received a COVID-19 vaccine. The chain combines TRBV30 with TRBJ1-4, with TRBD1 matching 8 bases. Here the sequenced sample was CD4+ T cells from PBMCs cultured with SARS-CoV-2 spike peptides, taken before COVID-19 vaccination. The CDR3 bases are TGTGCCTGGAGCCGGACAGGGTTTAATGAAAAACTGTTTTTT. Its translation is CAWSRTGFNEKLFF.